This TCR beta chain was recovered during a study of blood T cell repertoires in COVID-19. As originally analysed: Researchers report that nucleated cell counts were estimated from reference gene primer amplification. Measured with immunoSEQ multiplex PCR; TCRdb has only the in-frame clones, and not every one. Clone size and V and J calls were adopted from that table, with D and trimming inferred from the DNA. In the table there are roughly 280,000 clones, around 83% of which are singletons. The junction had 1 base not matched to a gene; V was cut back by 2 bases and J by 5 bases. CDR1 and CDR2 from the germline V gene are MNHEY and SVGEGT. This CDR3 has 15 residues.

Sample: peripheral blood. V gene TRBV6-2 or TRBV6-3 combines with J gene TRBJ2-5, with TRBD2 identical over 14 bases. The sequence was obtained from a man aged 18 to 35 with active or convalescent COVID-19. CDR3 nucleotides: TGTGCCAGCAGTTACGGACTAGCGGGAGGTGAGACCCAGTACTTC. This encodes CASSYGLAGGETQYF.